This T cell receptor (beta chain) is from a study of T cell responses to AZD1222 COVID-19 vaccine. TCRdb's table, derived via immunoSEQ multiplex PCR, lists solely in-frame clones and lacks some. Of roughly 70,000 clones detected, around 85% appear once; the ten largest clones hold roughly 22%. CDR3 size: 13 residues. CDR1 SNHLY and CDR2 FYNNEI come from the germline V gene. The V gene lost 7 bases and the J gene lost 4 bases, with 13 bases spanning the gap. Sequences were derived from peripheral blood, sampled on day 0 of AZD1222 vaccination. The J gene is TRBJ1-1, the V gene TRBV2; D gene unclear. The TCR originated in an adult in good health. The chain's CDR3 is CASKDRQPTEAFF. CDR3 in DNA: TGTGCCAGCAAAGACCGCCAGCCCACTGAAGCTTTCTTT. The whole variable domain, remainder taken from reference TRBV2 and TRBJ1-1, is EPEVTQTPSHQVTQMGQEVILRCVPISNHLYFYWYRQILGQKVEFLVSFYNNEISEKSEIFDDQFSVERPDGSNFTLKIRSTKLEDSAMYFCASKDRQPTEAFFGQGTRLTVV.